This TCR beta chain was captured in a study of T cells in Graves' hyperthyroidism and ophthalmopathy (dated by TCRdb to about 2019). A note on the overall study: Peripheral blood was sampled at the time of initial diagnosis, prior to any treatment. Whether ophthalmopathy could be predicted prospectively was tested in an independent validation cohort made up of under 20 hyperthyroidism patients plus 17 patients who later progressed to ophthalmopathy. TCR V-J signatures able to tell the groups apart were searched for in a discovery cohort of 95 to 100 patients, of whom under 45 had Graves' ophthalmopathy and around 58 had stable Graves' hyperthyroidism. The paper reports TCR Vbeta CDR3 sequencing of some 140 peripheral blood samples: under 45 ophthalmopathy, some 80 hyperthyroidism and around 17 progressor patients. For training and testing, the 80 to 100 patients in the discovery cohort were randomly divided in a 7:3 ratio. Thyroid tissue and blood T-cell repertoires from several Graves' hyperthyroidism patients were also compared in the study. After blood sampling, hyperthyroidism patients were treated with methimazole at a starting dose of 30 mg daily, and ophthalmopathy patients were treated with high-dose intravenous methylprednisolone. Here is what the overall study found, with its caveats: Sample size was not statistically predetermined, and investigators were not blinded to group allocation. During validation, the model predicted progression to ophthalmopathy a median of around six months ahead of onset, with approximately 70% sensitivity and roughly 72% specificity. Most expanded thyroid clonotypes (frequency above 0.001) were also detected in blood, a finding suggesting that blood repertoires may reflect thyroid immune responses. In cross-validation, a model built on a 13 V-J signature told ophthalmopathy apart from stable hyperthyroidism with approximately 90% sensitivity and about 81% specificity, and in testing the same model reached 80%/75%.

Taken from cysteine to phenylalanine, the CDR3 has 17 residues. Only CDR3 DNA is held: 51 bases, read in frame from base 1. Based on the germline V gene (reference sequence), the CDR1 and CDR2 sequences are SGHNT and YYREEE. V is pruned by 3 bases and J by 4 bases, leaving 10 bases of the junction without a gene match. Ophthalmopathy patients had moderately to severely active disease, with a Clinical Activity Score of 3 or more, a NOSPECS grade of 4 or more, and a disease duration of less than 3 months. Any patient with an uncontrolled infection, another autoimmune disease, pregnancy or lactation was excluded. Diagnoses relied on clinical symptoms, serum thyroxine and TRAb, thyroid ultrasound and orbital computed tomography. PBMCs were separated from 10 ml of fresh peripheral blood using Ficoll-Paque density gradient centrifugation. Trizol reagent was used to extract total RNA, and RNA quality was then checked on an Agilent 2100 Bioanalyzer.

TCR beta CDR3 regions were amplified from RNA transcripts. A first-round RT-PCR of the TCR CDR3 used the HTBI primer set with the Qiagen OneStep RT-PCR kit. The libraries were constructed in a second round of multiplex PCR and then size-selected and purified. The libraries were sequenced on an Illumina HiSeq2000 using paired-end 100 bp reads. Per the authors' processing: Raw data were processed with SOAPnuke, discarding reads with adapters, uncalled bases, mean Phred below 15, or no exact constant-primer or identifier match. High-quality paired reads were merged using COPE v1.2.5, and each unique nucleotide sequence was defined as a clonotype. Clonotypes were aligned to IMGT TRBV, TRBD and TRBJ reference segments using MiTCR v1.1. The analysis was restricted to V-J combinations with a frequency above 0.0001, which together covered 99.2% of the repertoires. A TCS score was defined as the ratio of F50 (clonal expansion) to E x V (chaos), with BLOSUM62-based TCRdist applied between CDR3 peptides within each V-J. Welch's t-statistics and random forest reduced fewer than 600 V-J features to fewer than 15, which were used in a naive Bayes classifier (R e1071). TCRdb trimmed the raw reads at Q25, called clones with MiXCR and kept productive beta chains. Rows with one shared CDR3 protein collapse into an entry with the most common genes and DNA. What appears here as the V and J calls and clone size reflects TCRdb's work, not the paper's. In all, the sample holds about 400,000 distinct CDR3 sequences, and 12% to 15% of those were seen once. Of the sample, roughly 19% is held by the ten largest clones.

This clonotype came up once. Its antigen is currently not known. No base qualities exist here, and no much larger clone lies one base off it. On its own, one read is weak support. The sequenced sample consisted of blood. This receptor was taken from a woman aged 55-75 years with Graves' ophthalmopathy. The V and J genes are TRBV5-4 and TRBJ2-5, with TRBD2 matching 12 junction bases. In nucleotide form, the sequence is TGTGCCAGCAGCTCCGGGCTAGCGGGAGGGCCAGGAGAGACCCAGTACTTC. It translates as CASSSGLAGGPGETQYF.